The source of this T cell receptor beta chain is a study of cytomegalovirus exposure and HLA in healthy donors. Study-wide results and limits: Excluded: some indistinguishable V segments such as TRBV6-2 and TRBV6-3.

The CDR3 runs 16 residues. Germline V gene sequence: CDR1 SGHDT, CDR2 YYEEEE. The ends lost 3 bases at V and 5 bases at J; junction bases unmatched: 12. The study ran its PCR with 60 Vbeta and 13 Jbeta primers. TCRdb's copy holds only in-frame clones and misses some; the assay was immunoSEQ multiplex PCR. In the table there are about 140,000 clones, roughly 80% of which are singletons. Remarks on this clone: Its antigen is unidentified.

The chain is built from TRBV5-6 and TRBJ1-1, with TRBD1 matching over 8 bases. The sequenced sample consisted of PBMCs. The TCR was taken from a male donor in good health and CMV-seronegative. CDR3 sequence (DNA): TGTGCCAGCAGCTCGGCTAGGACAGGGACGAAGACTGAAGCTTTCTTT. It is translated as CASSSARTGTKTEAFF.